This T cell receptor (beta chain) was sequenced for a study of blood T cell repertoires in COVID-19. Study information: Researchers got acute and convalescent COVID-19 samples from the United States, Italy and Spain. Sample material is recorded as cDNA or gDNA derived from T cells, B-cell-depleted T cells, or PBMCs.

This clone was detected only once. Participants came from about two dozen US areas, aged roughly 18 to 90 years. Participants had their cohort set by participant-reported clinical history. Profiling relied on immunoSEQ multiplex PCR, and the TCRdb table lists in-frame clones only, not all of them. The sample contains 200,000 to 250,000 clones, 84% of which appear only once. Germline V lookup: CDR1 SGDLS, CDR2 YYNGEE. The CDR3 runs 16 residues. Unmatched junction bases numbered 8, after V lost 1 base and J lost 4 bases. Sequencing used PBMCs or T cells enriched from blood (not recorded which). This receptor was taken from a man aged 55-75 years who had recovered from COVID-19. The chain links TRBV9 to TRBJ2-1; TRBD1 agrees at 7 bases. The CDR3 protein is CASSVFSQGVYNEQFF. CDR3 DNA sequence: TGTGCCAGCAGCGTATTTTCCCAGGGGGTTTACAATGAGCAGTTCTTC.